Following are 5 T cell receptor beta chains from one sample sequenced in a study of OX40 agonist ivuxolimab in advanced cancers. Produced via immunoSEQ multiplex PCR; TCRdb's table is partial and in-frame only. The table lists 65,000 to 95,000 clones, about four fifths of them singletons. The sequencing here drew on CD4+ or CD8+ T cells sorted from blood, taken in a trial of the OX40 agonist ivuxolimab. All receptors derive from an adult with an advanced solid tumor such as melanoma, head and neck, liver or kidney cancer.

The V gene is TRBV5-6, the J gene TRBJ1-3; D is uncertain. V lost 1 base to trimming and J lost 2 bases, with 7 bases between them. Germline CDR1 and CDR2: SGHDT and YYEEEE. This CDR3 has 14 residues. The CDR3 is CASSLQGPGNTIYF. CDR3 nucleotide sequence: TGTGCCAGCAGCTTGCAAGGTCCTGGAAACACCATATATTTT.

The rearrangement joins TRBV4-1 to TRBJ2-7, with 8 nucleotides matching TRBD1. The junction had 7 bases not matched to a gene; V was cut back by 4 bases and J by 2 bases. Germline V gene sequence: CDR1 MGHRA, CDR2 YSYEKL. The CDR3 contains 15 residues. CDR3 sequence: CASSPTRQGTYEQYF. The CDR3 bases are TGCGCCAGCAGCCCGACGCGACAGGGGACCTACGAGCAGTACTTC.

The rearrangement links TRBV2 to TRBJ1-2, with TRBD1 matching over 7 bases. Germline-derived CDR1 and CDR2 are SNHLY and FYNNEI. The trim removed 6 bases at V and 4 bases at J, leaving 5 bases unmatched. The CDR3 sequence is 13 residues long. The CDR3 DNA follows: TGTGCCAGCAGGACACAGGGGATCTATGGCTACACCTTC. Translated, it gives CASRTQGIYGYTF.

The genes are TRBV7-2 and TRBJ1-2; D is uncertain. Germline CDR1 and CDR2: SGHTA and FQGNSA. Trimming shortened V by 1 base and J by 8 bases, and 11 bases separated the two germline ends. The CDR3 has 13 residues. The CDR3 DNA is TGTGCCAGCAGCTTAGTAGGCTCCCGGGGCTACACCTTC. Translated, it gives CASSLVGSRGYTF.

This clone was seen a single time. The J gene is TRBJ1-5, the V gene TRBV6-6; D may be TRBD1 (6 bases). This CDR3 has 15 residues. V dropped 6 bases and J dropped 4 bases, with 16 bases sitting between them. Germline CDR1 is MNHNY and CDR2 is SVGAGI (reference sequence). The CDR3 spells CASSRNRDWNQPQHF. The CDR3 DNA reads TGTGCCAGCAGCCGAAACAGGGATTGGAATCAGCCCCAGCATTTT.